The 25 T cell receptor beta chains in this list originate from one sample, sequenced in a study of blood T cell repertoires in COVID-19 (dated by TCRdb to about 2020). Library preparation employed the immunoSEQ multiplex PCR assay. TCRdb's version of the immuneACCESS table is confined to in-frame rearrangements and falls short of the full clone set. An unresolved V gene accounts for under half of the shortfall where checked; the remainder is of unknown origin. The sample table lists 8,500 to 10,000 clones, approximately 80% of them with a count of one. Approximately 7.3% of the sample lies in the top ten. Sequenced input: peripheral blood. These receptors originate from a man between 65 and 85 years old with active COVID-19.

This clone was recorded only once. The CDR3 coding sequence is TGTGCCAGCAGTGTAGGGGGCGGTCCCGGGGAGCTGTTTTTT. Amino acids: CASSVGGGPGELFF. The V and J genes are TRBV25-1 and TRBJ2-2; TRBD1 matches at 7 bases. The CDR3 is 14 residues long. Germline CDR1 MGHDK, CDR2 SYGVNS. The junction had 5 bases not matched to a gene; V was cut back by 4 bases and J by 6 bases. The full variable domain, rest sourced from reference TRBV25-1 and TRBJ2-2, is EADIYQTPRYLVIGTGKKITLECSQTMGHDKMYWYQQDPGMELHLIHYSYGVNSTEKGDLSSESTVSRIRTEHFPLTLESARPSHTSQYLCASSVGGGPGELFFGEGSRLTVL.

The chain is built from TRBV7-9 and TRBJ2-5, with D perhaps matching TRBD2 (6 bases). This CDR3 contains 13 residues. The germline CDR1 and CDR2 sequences are SEHNR and FQNEAQ (reference sequence). Deletions cut 5 bases from V and 0 bases from J, with 7 bases between. CDR3 sequence reads: CASSRDYQETQYF. CDR3 coding DNA: TGTGCCAGCAGCCGGGACTACCAAGAGACCCAGTACTTC.

This chain uses TRBV7-9 with TRBJ1-3; TRBD1 matches 8 bases. The CDR3 loop spans 15 amino acids. Unmatched junction bases numbered 6, after V lost 6 bases and J lost 2 bases. Germline V gene sequence: CDR1 SEHNR, CDR2 FQNEAQ (reference sequence). The CDR3 bases are TGTGCCAGCAGAGACACAGGGGGGGCTGGAAACACCATATATTTT. This encodes CASRDTGGAGNTIYF.

This clone was detected a few times. The chain links TRBV4-3 to TRBJ1-4, with 10 nucleotides matching TRBD1. CDR3 length: 16 residues. The J segment lost 6 bases and the V segment lost 1 base, leaving 5 bases of the junction unmatched. Germline V gene data show CDR1 as LGHNA and CDR2 as YSLEER. The DNA of the CDR3 is TGCGCCAGCAGCCAAGGCCGGGGGACAGGGGATGAAAAACTGTTTTTT. Translating gives CASSQGRGTGDEKLFF.

The chain recombines TRBV19 with TRBJ2-7, with D possibly matching TRBD1 (5 bases). Trimming removed 3 bases at V and 5 bases at J, with 14 bases between. The CDR3 is 14 amino acids. From germline, CDR1 is LNHDA and CDR2 SQIVND (reference sequence). As DNA, the CDR3 is TGTGCCAGTAGTATTCGAAGGGGTGCGAACGAGCAGTACTTC. Protein product: CASSIRRGANEQYF.

This chain uses TRBV6-6 with TRBJ2-5; 7 nucleotides line up with TRBD1. The CDR3 has 14 residues. V was clipped by 6 bases and J by 0 bases; unmatched bases: 4. CDR1 is MNHNY and CDR2 is SVGAGI in the germline V gene (reference sequence). The CDR3 DNA reads TGTGCCAGCAGGAGACAGGGTCACCAAGAGACCCAGTACTTC. The encoded protein is CASRRQGHQETQYF.

This clone appeared a single time. The CDR3 sequence: CASSQDPALAGGYGANVLTF. CDR3 nucleotides: TGTGCCAGCAGCCAAGATCCGGCGTTAGCGGGAGGTTACGGGGCCAACGTCCTGACTTTC. The chain combines TRBV4-2 with TRBJ2-6; 10 nucleotides align to TRBD2. The V and J ends lost 0 bases and 4 bases, in that order; junction bases with no gene match: 12. The CDR3 runs 20 residues. Germline V gene sequence: CDR1 LGHNA, CDR2 YNFKEQ.

The chain couples TRBV6-5 to TRBJ2-1; 12 nucleotides line up with TRBD2. The germline gives CDR1 MNHEY, CDR2 SVGAGI. There are 13 residues in the CDR3. V gave up 7 bases and J gave up 14 bases; unmatched junction bases: 9. CDR3 protein: CASISSGREKKFF. CDR3 DNA sequence: TGTGCCAGCATCTCTAGCGGGAGGGAAAAGAAGTTCTTC.

This clone turned up a few times. This chain connects TRBV11-1 to TRBJ1-1; TRBD1 agrees at 7 bases. Losses at the gene ends were 2 bases for V and 0 bases for J; bases not matched to a gene: 3. CDR3 length equals 15 residues. CDR1 and CDR2 from the germline V gene are SGHAT and FQDESV (reference sequence). The CDR3 loop is CASSLQGGLNTEAFF. The DNA of the CDR3 is TGTGCCAGCAGCTTACAGGGGGGCCTGAACACTGAAGCTTTCTTT.

The J gene is TRBJ2-7, the V gene TRBV5-5, with TRBD2 matching over 12 bases. The CDR3 is made up of 15 amino acids. Per the germline V gene, CDR1 is SGHKS and CDR2 is YYEKEE (reference sequence). V lost 1 base, J lost 7 bases, and 6 bases stayed unmatched. CDR3: CASSLYLAGGGEQYF. The CDR3, as DNA: TGTGCCAGCAGCTTGTACCTAGCGGGAGGGGGAGAGCAGTACTTC. Complete variable domain (other parts from reference TRBV5-5 and TRBJ2-7): DAGVTQSPTHLIKTRGQQVTLRCSPISGHKSVSWYQQVLGQGPQFIFQYYEKEERGRGNFPDRFSARQFPNYSSELNVNALLLGDSALYLCASSLYLAGGGEQYFGPGTRLTVT.

The gene calls are TRBV5-1 and TRBJ2-3, with a weak D call TRBD2 (6 bases). CDR3 length: 16 amino acids. CDR1 and CDR2 (germline): SGHRS, YFSETQ. V was clipped by 4 bases and J by 0 bases, with 15 bases between them. The chain's CDR3 is CASSPGVSGSTDTQYF. The CDR3 DNA follows: TGCGCCAGCAGCCCGGGGGTTAGCGGAAGCACAGATACGCAGTATTTT.

The J gene is TRBJ2-1, the V gene TRBV5-4; no definite D call. The CDR3 spans 15 residues. Germline V gives CDR1 SGHNT, CDR2 YYREEE (reference sequence). V was clipped by 0 bases and J by 5 bases, with 12 bases between them. The CDR3 DNA reads as TGTGCCAGCAGCTTGGGAATATCCTACGACAATGAGCAGTTCTTC. Residues: CASSLGISYDNEQFF.

A single count supports this clone. The rearrangement uses TRBV3-1 (or the pseudogene TRBV3-2) and TRBJ1-2; 9 bases match TRBD1. The CDR3 totals 14 residues. The germline V gene has CDR1 LGHDT and CDR2 YNNKEL (reference sequence). With 4 bases clipped from V and 3 bases from J, the junction kept 3 bases outside the gene matches. In nucleotides, the CDR3 is TGTGCCAGCAGCCGCACAGGGGGCGACTATGGCTACACCTTC. This gives the protein CASSRTGGDYGYTF.

This clone was detected a few times. The V gene is TRBV28, the J gene TRBJ1-1; the D gene is possibly TRBD1 (5 bases). The CDR3 is 14 residues long. Germline V gives CDR1 MDHEN, CDR2 SYDVKM. The V end lost 6 bases, the J end lost 5 bases, and 16 bases lay between the germline ends. CDR3 DNA: TGTGCCAGCAGCACCCTCGGGGGGGTAACTGAAGCTTTCTTT. Protein sequence: CASSTLGGVTEAFF.

By share of the sample, this clone is medium-sized. The chain couples TRBV5-4 to TRBJ2-1, with 8 bases aligning to TRBD1. CDR3 length: 13 amino acids. Germline V gene sequence: CDR1 SGHNT, CDR2 YYREEE (reference sequence). The V and J ends lost 4 bases and 6 bases, in that order; junction bases with no gene match: 3. CDR3 amino acids: CASSLTGGNEQFF. The CDR3 region has the DNA TGTGCCAGCAGCCTCACAGGGGGCAATGAGCAGTTCTTC.

The chain couples TRBV5-1 to TRBJ2-1; TRBD2 agrees at 16 bases. V was clipped by 4 bases and J by 8 bases; unmatched bases: 3. Germline loops: CDR1 SGHRS, CDR2 YFSETQ. The CDR3 spans 15 residues. The CDR3 DNA reads TGCGCCAGCAGCGGGACTAGCGGGAGGGTACATGAGCAGTTCTTC. The encoded protein is CASSGTSGRVHEQFF.

This chain connects TRBV5-4 to TRBJ1-4, with a weak D call TRBD1 (5 bases). From germline, CDR1 is SGHNT and CDR2 YYREEE (reference sequence). The CDR3 is 14 amino acids. Trimming left V 4 bases short and J 7 bases short, with 14 bases between. In DNA, the CDR3 is TGTGCCAGCAGCCTGATGACAGTGTCTGAAAAACTGTTTTTT. It codes for CASSLMTVSEKLFF.

The J gene is TRBJ2-7, the V gene TRBV28; no reliable D call. Germline CDR1 and CDR2: MDHEN and SYDVKM. The CDR3 has 12 residues. V was pared by 4 bases and J by 0 bases, with 4 bases between. CDR3 coding DNA: TGTGCCAGCAGTTCCGGCTCCTACGAGCAGTACTTC. Translating it yields CASSSGSYEQYF.

This chain connects TRBV5-4 to TRBJ2-7; 11 bases map to TRBD2. Trimming cost V 2 bases and J 7 bases; bases outside gene matches: 5. CDR3 size: 14 residues. CDR1 is SGHNT and CDR2 is YYREEE in the germline V gene (reference sequence). CDR3 sequence (DNA): TGTGCCAGCAGCTTTAGCGGGAGGGCCGGGGAGCAGTACTTC. It translates to CASSFSGRAGEQYF.

The rearrangement uses TRBV5-1 and TRBJ2-6; 8 bases are shared with TRBD2. The CDR3 runs to 18 residues. J lost 0 bases, V lost 1 base, and 6 bases had no gene match. Per the germline V gene, CDR1 is SGHRS and CDR2 is YFSETQ. CDR3 residues: CASSLRPAGDSGANVLTF. CDR3 bases: TGCGCCAGCAGCTTGCGCCCAGCGGGGGACTCTGGGGCCAACGTCCTGACTTTC.

This chain uses TRBV4-1 with TRBJ1-3, with 7 bases matching TRBD1. With V trimmed by 0 bases and J by 10 bases, 12 bases remained unmatched. Germline V gene data show CDR1 as MGHRA and CDR2 as YSYEKL. The CDR3 sequence is 16 residues long. In nucleotides, the CDR3 is TGCGCCAGCAGCCAAGATTGGCAGGGGGTAAAATCTACCATATATTTT. Protein sequence: CASSQDWQGVKSTIYF.

The V call is TRBV19, the J call TRBJ2-3; 9 bases match TRBD2. The V and J ends lost 3 bases and 7 bases, in that order; junction bases with no gene match: 8. CDR3 length: 15 amino acids. From germline, CDR1 is LNHDA and CDR2 SQIVND (reference sequence). DNA for the CDR3: TGTGCCAGTAGTATTGGCGCGGGAGGGACGAATACGCAGTATTTT. Translating it yields CASSIGAGGTNTQYF.

The chain recombines TRBV7-2 with TRBJ2-2; 11 bases line up with TRBD2. The CDR3 spans 14 residues. From germline, CDR1 is SGHTA and CDR2 FQGNSA. Trimming at V came to 5 bases and at J to 8 bases, leaving 4 bases not matched to a gene. CDR3 region: CASSTSGRGGELFF. The CDR3 bases are TGTGCCAGCAGCACTAGCGGGAGAGGAGGGGAGCTGTTTTTT.

J is TRBJ2-7 and V is TRBV11-2; 11 bases align to TRBD2. The V and J ends lost 1 base and 2 bases, in that order; junction bases with no gene match: 4. CDR1 and CDR2 from the germline V gene are SGHAT and FQNNGV. This CDR3 spans 16 amino acids. CDR3 amino acids: CASSLVGTSGAYEQYF. The DNA for the CDR3 is TGTGCCAGCAGCTTAGTTGGGACTAGCGGAGCCTACGAGCAGTACTTC.

CDR3 protein: CASSPRGGDYNEQFF. The CDR3 nucleotides read TGTGCCAGCAGCCCCCGGGGGGGAGACTACAATGAGCAGTTCTTC. This sequence joins TRBV11-3 and TRBJ2-1; 8 nucleotides match TRBD2. Per the germline V gene, CDR1 is SGHNT and CDR2 is YENEEA. The CDR3 covers 15 residues. J lost 3 bases, V lost 5 bases, and 6 bases had no gene match.